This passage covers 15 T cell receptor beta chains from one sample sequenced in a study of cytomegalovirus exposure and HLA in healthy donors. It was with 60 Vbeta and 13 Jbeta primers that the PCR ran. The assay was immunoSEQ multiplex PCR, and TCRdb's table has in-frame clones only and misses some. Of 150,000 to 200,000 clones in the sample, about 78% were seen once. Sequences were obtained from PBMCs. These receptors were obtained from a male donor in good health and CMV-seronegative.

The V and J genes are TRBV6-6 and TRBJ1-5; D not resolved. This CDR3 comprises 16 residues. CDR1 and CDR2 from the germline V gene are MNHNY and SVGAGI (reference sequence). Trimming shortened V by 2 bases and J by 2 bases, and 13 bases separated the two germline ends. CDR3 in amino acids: CASSYPTGRGNQPQHF. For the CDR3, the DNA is TGTGCCAGCAGTTACCCGACGGGTCGTGGCAATCAGCCCCAGCATTTT.

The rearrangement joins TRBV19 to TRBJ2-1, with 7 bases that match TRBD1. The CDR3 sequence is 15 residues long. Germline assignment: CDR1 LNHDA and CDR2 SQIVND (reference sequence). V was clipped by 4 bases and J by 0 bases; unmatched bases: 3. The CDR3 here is CASSRQGNSYNEQFF. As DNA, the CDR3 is TGTGCCAGTAGTAGACAGGGTAACTCCTACAATGAGCAGTTCTTC. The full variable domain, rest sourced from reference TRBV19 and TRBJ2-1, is DGGITQSPKYLFRKEGQNVTLSCEQNLNHDAMYWYRQDPGQGLRLIYYSQIVNDFQKGDIAEGYSVSREKKESFPLTVTSAQKNPTAFYLCASSRQGNSYNEQFFGPGTRLTVL.

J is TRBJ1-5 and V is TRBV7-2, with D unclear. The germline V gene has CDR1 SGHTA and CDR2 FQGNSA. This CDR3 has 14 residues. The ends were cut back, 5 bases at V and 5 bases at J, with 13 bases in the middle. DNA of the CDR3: TGTGCCAGCAGCCCCGGGGTGGGTTATCAGCCCCAGCATTTT. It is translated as CASSPGVGYQPQHF.

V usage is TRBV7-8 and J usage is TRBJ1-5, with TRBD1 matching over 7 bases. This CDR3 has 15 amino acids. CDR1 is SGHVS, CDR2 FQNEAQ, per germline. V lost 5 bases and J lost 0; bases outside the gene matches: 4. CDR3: CASSPNRGSNQPQHF. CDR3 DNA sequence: TGTGCCAGCAGCCCGAACAGGGGTAGCAATCAGCCCCAGCATTTT.

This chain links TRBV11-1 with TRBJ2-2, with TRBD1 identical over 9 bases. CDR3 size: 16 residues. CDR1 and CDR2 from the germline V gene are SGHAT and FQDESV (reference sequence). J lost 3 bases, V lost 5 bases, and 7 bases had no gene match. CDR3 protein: CASSPYRGRDTGELFF. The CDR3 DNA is TGTGCCAGCAGCCCTTACAGGGGGCGTGACACCGGGGAGCTGTTTTTT.

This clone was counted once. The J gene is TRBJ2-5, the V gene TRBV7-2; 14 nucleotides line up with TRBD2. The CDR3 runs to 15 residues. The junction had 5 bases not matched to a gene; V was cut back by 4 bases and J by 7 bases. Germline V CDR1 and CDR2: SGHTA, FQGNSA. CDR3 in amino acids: CASSSGLAGGGTQYF. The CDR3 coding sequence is TGTGCCAGCAGCTCCGGACTAGCGGGGGGAGGGACCCAGTACTTC.

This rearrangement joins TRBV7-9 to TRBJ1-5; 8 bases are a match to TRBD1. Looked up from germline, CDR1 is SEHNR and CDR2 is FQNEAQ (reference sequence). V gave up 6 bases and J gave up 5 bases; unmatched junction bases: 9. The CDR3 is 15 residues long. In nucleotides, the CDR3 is TGTGCCAGCAGTCCCGACAGGGGTGTAGATCAGCCCCAGCATTTT. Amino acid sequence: CASSPDRGVDQPQHF.

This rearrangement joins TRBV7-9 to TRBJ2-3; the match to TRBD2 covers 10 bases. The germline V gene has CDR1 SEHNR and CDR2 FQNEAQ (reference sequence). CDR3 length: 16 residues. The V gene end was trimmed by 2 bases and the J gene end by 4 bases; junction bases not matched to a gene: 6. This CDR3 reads CASSLQAGGRADTQYF. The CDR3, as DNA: TGTGCCAGCAGCTTACAAGCGGGAGGGCGGGCAGATACGCAGTATTTT.

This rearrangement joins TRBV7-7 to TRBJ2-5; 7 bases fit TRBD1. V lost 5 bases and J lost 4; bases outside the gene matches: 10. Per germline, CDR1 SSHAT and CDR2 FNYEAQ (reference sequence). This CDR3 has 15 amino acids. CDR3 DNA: TGTGCCAGCAGCCCAACTGGGACAGTAGGAGAGACCCAGTACTTC. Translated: CASSPTGTVGETQYF. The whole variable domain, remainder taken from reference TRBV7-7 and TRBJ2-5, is GAGVSQSPRYKVTKRGQDVTLRCDPISSHATLYWYQQALGQGPEFLTYFNYEAQPDKSGLPSDRFSAERPEGSISTLTIQRTEQRDSAMYRCASSPTGTVGETQYFGPGTRLLVL.

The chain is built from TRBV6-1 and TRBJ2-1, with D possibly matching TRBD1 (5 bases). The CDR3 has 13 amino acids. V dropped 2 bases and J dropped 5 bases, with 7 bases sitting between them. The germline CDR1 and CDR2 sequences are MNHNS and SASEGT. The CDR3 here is CASSELQDNEQFF. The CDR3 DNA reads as TGTGCCAGCAGTGAACTACAGGACAATGAGCAGTTCTTC.

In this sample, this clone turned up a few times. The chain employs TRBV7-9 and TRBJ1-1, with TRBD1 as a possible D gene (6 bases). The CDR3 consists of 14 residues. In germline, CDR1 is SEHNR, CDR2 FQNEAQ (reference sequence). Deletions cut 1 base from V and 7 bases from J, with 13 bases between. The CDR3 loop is CASSLGSGQYEAFF. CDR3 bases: TGTGCCAGCAGCTTAGGAAGTGGACAGTATGAAGCTTTCTTT.

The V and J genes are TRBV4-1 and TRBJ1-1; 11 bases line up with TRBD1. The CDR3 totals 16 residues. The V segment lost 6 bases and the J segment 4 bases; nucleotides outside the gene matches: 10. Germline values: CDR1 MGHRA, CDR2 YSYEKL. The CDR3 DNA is TGCGCCAGCAGAGTTGGACAGGGGGCCCTGAGCACTGAAGCTTTCTTT. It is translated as CASRVGQGALSTEAFF.

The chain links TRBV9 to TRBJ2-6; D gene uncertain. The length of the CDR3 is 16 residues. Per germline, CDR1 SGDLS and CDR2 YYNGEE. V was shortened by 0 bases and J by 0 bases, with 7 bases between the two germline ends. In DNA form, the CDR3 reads TGTGCCAGCAGCGTAGGGCAGTTCTCTGGGGCCAACGTCCTGACTTTC. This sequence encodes CASSVGQFSGANVLTF.

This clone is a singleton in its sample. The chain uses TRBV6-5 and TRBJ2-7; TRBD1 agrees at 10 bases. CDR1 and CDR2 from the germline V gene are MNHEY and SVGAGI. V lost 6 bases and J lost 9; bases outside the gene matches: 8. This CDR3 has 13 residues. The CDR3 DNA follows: TGTGCCAGCAGGCCGGGACAGGGGTTTGGGCAGTACTTC. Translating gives CASRPGQGFGQYF.

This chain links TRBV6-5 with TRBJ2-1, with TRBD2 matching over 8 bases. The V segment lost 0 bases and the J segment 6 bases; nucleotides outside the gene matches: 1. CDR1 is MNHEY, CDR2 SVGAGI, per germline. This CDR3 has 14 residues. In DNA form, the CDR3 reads TGTGCCAGCAGTTACTCGGGACTAGGCAATGAGCAGTTCTTC. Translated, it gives CASSYSGLGNEQFF.